One T cell receptor (beta chain) is described in this entry. Its antigen is undetermined. Libraries were prepared by immunoSEQ multiplex PCR; TCRdb keeps only in-frame clonotypes and omits some of them. The table shows about 100,000 clones, with about 90% occurring only once. This specimen comes from a study of T cell responses to AZD1222 COVID-19 vaccine. Whole-study results and caveats: CD4 TCRs associated with vaccination spanned spike, dominating at 160-218 and 743-854.

The germline gives CDR1 KGHSH, CDR2 LQKENI. The CDR3 contains 13 residues. V was shortened by 4 bases and J by 9 bases, with 15 bases between the two germline ends. The specimen comprised peripheral blood, sampled on day 0 of MenACWY control vaccination. The TCR sequence derives from an adult in good health. The chain links TRBV18 to TRBJ1-2; no definite D call. CDR3 nucleotides: TGTGCCAGCTCACGCGGAGAGGGCGAGAGCTACACCTTC. It is translated as CASSRGEGESYTF.